This T cell receptor (beta chain) comes out of a study of blood T cell repertoires in COVID-19. Profiled with immunoSEQ multiplex PCR; TCRdb holds only in-frame clones, not every one. This table holds about 190,000 clones, roughly 84% found once. The CDR3 runs 16 residues. Germline V CDR1 and CDR2: SGDLS, YYNGEE. With 2 bases removed from V and 2 bases from J, the gap between germline ends came to 15 bases. The chain carries TRBV9 and TRBJ2-3; possibly TRBD2 for D (6 bases). Sequencing was performed on PBMCs or T cells enriched from blood (not recorded which). This sequence originates from a woman aged 25 to 45 who had been exposed to COVID-19. As DNA, the CDR3 is TGTGCCAGCAGCGTGAATTTGGCGGGACCCACAGATACGCAGTATTTT. It codes for CASSVNLAGPTDTQYF. Together with reference TRBV9 and TRBJ2-3, the CDR3 gives the full variable domain: DSGVTQTPKHLITATGQRVTLRCSPRSGDLSVYWYQQSLDQGLQFLIQYYNGEERAKGNILERFSAQQFPDLHSELNLSSLELGDSALYFCASSVNLAGPTDTQYFGPGTRLTVL.